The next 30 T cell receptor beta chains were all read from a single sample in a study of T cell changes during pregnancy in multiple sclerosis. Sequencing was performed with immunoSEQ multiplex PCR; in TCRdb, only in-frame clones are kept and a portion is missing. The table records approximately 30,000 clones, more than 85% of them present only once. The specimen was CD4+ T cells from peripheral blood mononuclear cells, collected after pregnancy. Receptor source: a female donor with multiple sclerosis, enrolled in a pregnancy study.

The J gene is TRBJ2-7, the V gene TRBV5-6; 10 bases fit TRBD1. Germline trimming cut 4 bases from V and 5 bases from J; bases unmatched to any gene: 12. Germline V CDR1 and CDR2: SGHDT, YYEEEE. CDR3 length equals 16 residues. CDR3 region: CASSLPSGTGVDEQYF. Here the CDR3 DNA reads TGTGCCAGCAGCCTTCCTTCCGGGACAGGGGTAGACGAGCAGTACTTC.

The CDR3 DNA reads TGTGCCAGCAGCTTGGGGCCGTTTGGGGCTGTTATACAGGGGGCAGGGGTAGGCAATCAGCCCCAGCATTTT. Translated, it gives CASSLGPFGAVIQGAGVGNQPQHF. V and J are TRBV13 and TRBJ1-5, with 9 positions matching TRBD1. CDR1 is PRHDT and CDR2 is FYEKMQ in the germline V gene (reference sequence). This CDR3 is 24 amino acids long. Trimming took 3 bases from V and 2 from J; bases not matched to a gene: 29.

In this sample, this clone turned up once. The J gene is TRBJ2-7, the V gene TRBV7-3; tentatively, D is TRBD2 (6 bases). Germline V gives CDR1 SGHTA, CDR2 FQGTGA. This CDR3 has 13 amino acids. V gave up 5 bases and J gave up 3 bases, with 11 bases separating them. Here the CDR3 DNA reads TGTGCCAGCAGCACCGACGGGGGCTACGAGCAGTACTTC. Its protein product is CASSTDGGYEQYF.

CDR3 residues: CASRPSGSKGQETQYF. The CDR3 nucleotides are TGCGCCAGCAGGCCAAGCGGGAGCAAGGGACAAGAGACCCAGTACTTC. V gene TRBV5-1 combines with J gene TRBJ2-5, with TRBD2 matching 8 bases. Per the germline V gene, CDR1 is SGHRS and CDR2 is YFSETQ. The ends lost 5 bases at V and 2 bases at J; junction bases unmatched: 11. The CDR3 has 16 amino acids.

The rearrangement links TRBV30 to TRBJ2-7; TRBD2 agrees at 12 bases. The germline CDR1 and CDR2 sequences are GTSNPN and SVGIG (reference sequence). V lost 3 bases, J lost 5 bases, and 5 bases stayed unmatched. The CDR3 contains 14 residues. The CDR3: CAWREASGRDEQYF. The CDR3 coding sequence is TGTGCCTGGAGGGAGGCTAGCGGGAGGGACGAGCAGTACTTC.

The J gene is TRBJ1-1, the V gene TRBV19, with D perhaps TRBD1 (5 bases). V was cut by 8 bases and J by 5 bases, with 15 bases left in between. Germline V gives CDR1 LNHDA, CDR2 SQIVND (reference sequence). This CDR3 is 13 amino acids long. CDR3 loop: CASSGVRGTEAFF. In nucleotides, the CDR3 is TGTGCCAGTTCCGGGGTTCGGGGGACTGAAGCTTTCTTT.

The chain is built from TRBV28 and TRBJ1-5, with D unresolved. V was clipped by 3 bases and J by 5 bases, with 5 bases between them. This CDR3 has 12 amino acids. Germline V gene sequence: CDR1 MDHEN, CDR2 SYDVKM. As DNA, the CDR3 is TGTGCCAGCAGTTTGGCCGATCAGCCCCAGCATTTT. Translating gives CASSLADQPQHF.

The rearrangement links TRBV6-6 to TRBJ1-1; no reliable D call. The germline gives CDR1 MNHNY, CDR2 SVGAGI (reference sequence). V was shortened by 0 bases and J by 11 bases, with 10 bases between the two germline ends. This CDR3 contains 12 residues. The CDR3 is CASSYSTALAFF. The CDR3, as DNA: TGTGCCAGCAGTTACTCGACTGCGCTGGCTTTCTTT.

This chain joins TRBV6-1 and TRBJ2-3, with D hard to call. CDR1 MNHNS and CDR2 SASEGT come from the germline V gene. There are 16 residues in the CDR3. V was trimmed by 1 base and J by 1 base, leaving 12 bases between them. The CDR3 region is CASSEGPQVGTDTQYF. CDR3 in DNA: TGTGCCAGCAGTGAAGGCCCCCAGGTGGGCACAGATACGCAGTATTTT.

In DNA form, the CDR3 reads TGTGCCACCAGCAGAGATCAGGGGGCAGGGGGCGTTAGGAACACTGAAGCTTTCTTT. It codes for CATSRDQGAGGVRNTEAFF. The chain links TRBV15 to TRBJ1-1; 8 bases line up with TRBD1. With V trimmed by 0 bases and J by 1 base, 13 bases remained unmatched. Germline values: CDR1 LNHNV, CDR2 YYDKDF (reference sequence). The CDR3 length is 19 residues.

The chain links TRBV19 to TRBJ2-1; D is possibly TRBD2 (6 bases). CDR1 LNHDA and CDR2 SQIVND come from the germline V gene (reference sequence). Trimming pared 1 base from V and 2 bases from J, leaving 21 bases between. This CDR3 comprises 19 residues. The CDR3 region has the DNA TGTGCCAGTAGTATAGTTAGCGGTGGGGACTGGGCCCCCTACAATGAGCAGTTCTTC. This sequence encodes CASSIVSGGDWAPYNEQFF.

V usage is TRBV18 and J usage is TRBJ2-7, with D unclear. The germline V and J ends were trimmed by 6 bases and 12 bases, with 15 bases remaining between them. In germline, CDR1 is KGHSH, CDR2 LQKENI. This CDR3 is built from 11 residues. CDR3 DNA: TGTGCCAGCTCCACAGTAGGCCTGCGGTACTTC. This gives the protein CASSTVGLRYF.

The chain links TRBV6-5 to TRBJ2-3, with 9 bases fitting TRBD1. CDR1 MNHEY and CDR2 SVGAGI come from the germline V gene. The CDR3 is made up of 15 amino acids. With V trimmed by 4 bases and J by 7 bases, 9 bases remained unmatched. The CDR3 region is CASSWTGATRNTQYF. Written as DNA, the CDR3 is TGTGCCAGCAGTTGGACAGGGGCGACCAGAAATACGCAGTATTTT.

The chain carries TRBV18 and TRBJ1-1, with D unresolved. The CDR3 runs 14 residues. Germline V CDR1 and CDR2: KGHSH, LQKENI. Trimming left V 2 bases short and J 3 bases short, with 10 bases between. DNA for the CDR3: TGTGCCAGCTCACCAAACCAGAGGGACACTGAAGCTTTCTTT. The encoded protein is CASSPNQRDTEAFF. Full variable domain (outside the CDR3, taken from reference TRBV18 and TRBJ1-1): NAGVMQNPRHLVRRRGQEARLRCSPMKGHSHVYWYRQLPEEGLKFMVYLQKENIIDESGMPKERFSAEFPKEGPSILRIQQVVRGDSAAYFCASSPNQRDTEAFFGQGTRLTVV.

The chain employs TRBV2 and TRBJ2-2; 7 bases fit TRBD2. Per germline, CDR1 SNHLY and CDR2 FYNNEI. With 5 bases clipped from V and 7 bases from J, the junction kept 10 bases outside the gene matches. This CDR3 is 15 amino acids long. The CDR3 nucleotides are TGTGCCAGCAGTCTTAGCGGAGGCGGGGGCGGGGAGCTGTTTTTT. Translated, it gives CASSLSGGGGGELFF.

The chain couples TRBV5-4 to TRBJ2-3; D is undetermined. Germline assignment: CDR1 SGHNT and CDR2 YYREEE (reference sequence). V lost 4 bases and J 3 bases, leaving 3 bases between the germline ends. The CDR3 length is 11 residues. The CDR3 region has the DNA TGTGCCAGCAGCCTTACAGATACGCAGTATTTT. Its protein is CASSLTDTQYF.

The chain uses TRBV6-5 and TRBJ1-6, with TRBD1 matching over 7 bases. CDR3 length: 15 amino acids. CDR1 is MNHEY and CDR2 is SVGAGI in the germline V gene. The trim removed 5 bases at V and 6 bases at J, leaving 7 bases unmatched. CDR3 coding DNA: TGTGCCAGCAGTCGCCAGACAGGGTCTAATTCACCCCTCCACTTT. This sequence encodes CASSRQTGSNSPLHF.

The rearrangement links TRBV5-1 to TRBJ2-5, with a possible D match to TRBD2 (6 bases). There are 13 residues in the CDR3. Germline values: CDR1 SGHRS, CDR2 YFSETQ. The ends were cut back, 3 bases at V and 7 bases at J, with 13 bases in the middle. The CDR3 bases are TGCGCCAGCAGCTCCCGCCCCGGGGGGACCCAGTACTTC. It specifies CASSSRPGGTQYF.

CDR3 nucleotide sequence: TGTGCCATCAGTGGGACTAGCGGAACCTTATACAATGAGCAGTTCTTC. Translation: CAISGTSGTLYNEQFF. The chain employs TRBV10-3 and TRBJ2-1, with TRBD2 matching 10 bases. Trimming at V came to 4 bases and at J to 4 bases, leaving 7 bases not matched to a gene. This CDR3 has 16 residues. Germline assignment: CDR1 ENHRY and CDR2 SYGVKD.

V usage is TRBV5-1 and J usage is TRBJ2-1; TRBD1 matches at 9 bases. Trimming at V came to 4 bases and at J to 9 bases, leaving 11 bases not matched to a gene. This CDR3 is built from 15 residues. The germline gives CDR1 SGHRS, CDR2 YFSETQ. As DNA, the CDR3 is TGCGCCAGCAGCCCGCGTCCCGGGACAGGGACTGAGCAGTTCTTC. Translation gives CASSPRPGTGTEQFF.

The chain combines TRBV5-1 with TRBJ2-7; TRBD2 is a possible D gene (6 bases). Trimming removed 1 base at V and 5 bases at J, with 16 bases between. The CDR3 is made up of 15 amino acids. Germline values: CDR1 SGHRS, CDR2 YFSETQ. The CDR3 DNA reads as TGCGCCAGCAGCTTGTCCGGGAGACTCGGCCACGAGCAGTACTTC. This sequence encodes CASSLSGRLGHEQYF.

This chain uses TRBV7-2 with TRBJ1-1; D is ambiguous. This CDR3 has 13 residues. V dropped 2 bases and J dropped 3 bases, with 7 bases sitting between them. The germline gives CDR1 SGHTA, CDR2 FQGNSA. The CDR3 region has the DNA TGTGCCAGCAGCTTAAACCGGGACACTGAAGCTTTCTTT. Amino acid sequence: CASSLNRDTEAFF.

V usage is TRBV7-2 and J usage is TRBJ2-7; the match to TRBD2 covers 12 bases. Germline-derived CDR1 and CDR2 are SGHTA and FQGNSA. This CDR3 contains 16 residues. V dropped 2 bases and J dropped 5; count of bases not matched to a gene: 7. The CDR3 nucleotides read TGTGCCAGCAGCTTATCTTCTAGCGGGGGGGGCCACGAGCAGTACTTC. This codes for CASSLSSSGGGHEQYF.

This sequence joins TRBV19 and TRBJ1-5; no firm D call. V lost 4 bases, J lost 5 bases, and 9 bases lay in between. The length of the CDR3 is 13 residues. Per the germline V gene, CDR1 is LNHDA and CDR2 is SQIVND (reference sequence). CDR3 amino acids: CASSTYSYQPQHF. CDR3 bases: TGTGCCAGTAGTACCTACTCTTATCAGCCCCAGCATTTT. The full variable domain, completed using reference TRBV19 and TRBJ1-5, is DGGITQSPKYLFRKEGQNVTLSCEQNLNHDAMYWYRQDPGQGLRLIYYSQIVNDFQKGDIAEGYSVSREKKESFPLTVTSAQKNPTAFYLCASSTYSYQPQHFGDGTRLSIL.

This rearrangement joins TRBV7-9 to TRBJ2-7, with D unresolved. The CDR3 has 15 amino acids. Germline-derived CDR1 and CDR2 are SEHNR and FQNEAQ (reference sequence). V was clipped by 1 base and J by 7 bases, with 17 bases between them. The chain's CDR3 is CASSLGSGPEREQYF. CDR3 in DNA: TGTGCCAGCAGCTTAGGGTCAGGCCCCGAGAGAGAGCAGTACTTC.

This CDR3 reads CASSLTDTYNEQFF. Written as DNA, the CDR3 is TGTGCCAGCAGCTTGACTGATACCTACAATGAGCAGTTCTTC. V usage is TRBV7-9 and J usage is TRBJ2-1; no firm D call. Trimming removed 3 bases at V and 2 bases at J, with 8 bases between. The V gene's germline CDR1 is SEHNR and CDR2 FQNEAQ (reference sequence). The length of the CDR3 is 14 residues.

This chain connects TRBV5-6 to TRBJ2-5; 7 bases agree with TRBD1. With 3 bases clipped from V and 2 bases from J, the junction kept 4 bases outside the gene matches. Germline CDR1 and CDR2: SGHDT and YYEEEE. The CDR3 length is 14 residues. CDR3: CASSSPTGQETQYF. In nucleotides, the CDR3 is TGTGCCAGCAGCTCCCCGACAGGGCAAGAGACCCAGTACTTC.

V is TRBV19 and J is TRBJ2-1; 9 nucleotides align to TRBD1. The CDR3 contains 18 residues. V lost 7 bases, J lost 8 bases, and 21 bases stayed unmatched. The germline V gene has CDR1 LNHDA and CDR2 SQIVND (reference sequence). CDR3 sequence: CASTEVGLQGARIDEQFF. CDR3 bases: TGTGCCAGTACCGAGGTCGGCTTACAGGGGGCACGAATCGATGAGCAGTTCTTC.

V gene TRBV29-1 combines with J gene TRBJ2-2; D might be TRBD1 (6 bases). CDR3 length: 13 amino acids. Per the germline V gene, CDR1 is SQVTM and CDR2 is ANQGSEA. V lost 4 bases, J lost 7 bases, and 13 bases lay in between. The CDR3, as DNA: TGCAGCGTTGCAGGGGTTGTCAACGGGGAGCTGTTTTTT. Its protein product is CSVAGVVNGELFF.

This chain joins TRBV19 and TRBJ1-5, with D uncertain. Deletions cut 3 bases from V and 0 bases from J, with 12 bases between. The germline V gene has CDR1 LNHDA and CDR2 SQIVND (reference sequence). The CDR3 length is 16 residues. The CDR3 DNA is TGTGCCAGTAGTATGGTGGCAGTTTATAGCAATCAGCCCCAGCATTTT. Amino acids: CASSMVAVYSNQPQHF.